This T cell receptor beta chain was observed in a study of Tregs in tolerant kidney transplant recipients. General study points: No direct test of biological reproducibility was done here.

Sequencing was performed with immunoSEQ multiplex PCR; in TCRdb, only in-frame clones are kept and a portion is missing. The data show around 70,000 clones, over 85% seen once. On this clone: What it binds is not known.

Unstimulated regulatory T cells (CD4+CD25+CD127-), CD4+CD25- non-regulatory cells, CD4 and CD8 cells were FACS-sorted from thawed PBMCs. Germline CDR1 is MNHEY and CDR2 is SVGAGI. Trimming left V 7 bases short and J 3 bases short, with 12 bases between. The CDR3 spans 13 residues. The material sequenced was CD8+ T cells from blood, taken before the transplant. The genes are TRBV6-5 and TRBJ2-5; weak D call: TRBD2 (5 bases). This receptor was obtained from a human donor who received a combined kidney and bone marrow transplant. This chain's CDR3 is CASKHGSEETQYF. In nucleotides, the CDR3 is TGTGCCAGCAAGCATGGGAGTGAAGAGACCCAGTACTTC.